What follows are 21 T cell receptor beta chains derived from one specimen sequenced in a study of spatial heterogeneity in lung cancer. One entry per CDR3 protein results from TCRdb running MiXCR on the 5' RACE reads. The sample includes 10,000 to 15,000 distinct CDR3 sequences, about 3.9% of them seen just once. The time point is: sample taken at primary tumor resection. Unsorted tumor, nontumor lung tissue or cryopreserved PBMC supplied the whole RNA. The source material was PBMCs, sampled at surgery. The source of these receptors is a male donor with early-stage non-small cell lung cancer.

This clonotype has only a few counts. The library was designed around alpha chains, so this beta chain is a stray read whose abundance carries little weight. The chain joins TRBV9 to TRBJ2-3; D remains ambiguous. Per germline, CDR1 SGDLS and CDR2 YYNGEE. V dropped 0 bases and J dropped 8 bases, with 16 bases sitting between them. The CDR3 spans 15 residues. CDR3 in DNA: TGTGCCAGCAGCGTAGTTGGCAGGCGAGACGGTACGCAGTATTTT. Encoded protein: CASSVVGRRDGTQYF.

Ten or more counts support this clonotype. A library prepared for alpha chains yielded this beta chain as an off-target read; its size is of little meaning. This chain links TRBV2 with TRBJ1-4; no clear D. With 8 bases removed from V and 0 bases from J, the gap between germline ends came to 10 bases. This CDR3 comprises 14 residues. Per the germline V gene, CDR1 is SNHLY and CDR2 is FYNNEI. In nucleotides, the CDR3 is TGTGCCAGCGGGCCAACTGCAACTAATGAAAAACTGTTTTTT. It specifies CASGPTATNEKLFF. Full variable domain (outside the CDR3, taken from reference TRBV2 and TRBJ1-4): EPEVTQTPSHQVTQMGQEVILRCVPISNHLYFYWYRQILGQKVEFLVSFYNNEISEKSEIFDDQFSVERPDGSNFTLKIRSTKLEDSAMYFCASGPTATNEKLFFGSGTQLSVL.

This clonotype was detected ten times or more. This beta chain appears as a stray read in a library generated for alpha chains; its size is not informative. The chain joins TRBV6-1 to TRBJ1-2; tentatively, D is TRBD1 (6 bases). The CDR3 sequence is 16 residues long. Trimming pared 0 bases from V and 4 bases from J, leaving 15 bases between. CDR1 is MNHNS and CDR2 is SASEGT in the germline V gene. CDR3 sequence (DNA): TGTGCCAGCAGTGAAGCTACGGACAGAGCCGGCTATGGCTACACCTTC. It codes for CASSEATDRAGYGYTF.

This clonotype was seen ten or more times. This beta chain is an off-target read within a library intended for alpha chains, so its frequency means little. The J gene is TRBJ2-7, the V gene TRBV14; D is undetermined. This CDR3 region has 14 residues. Germline V gives CDR1 SGHDN, CDR2 FVKESK. Trimming took off 5 bases at V and 3 bases at J, with 14 bases between the two ends. DNA for the CDR3: TGTGCCAGCAGCGCCGGACGGAACCACTACGAGCAGTACTTC. Its protein product is CASSAGRNHYEQYF.

Remarks on this clonotype: Because the library targeted alpha chains, this beta chain is an off-target read whose size means little. The gene calls are TRBV2 and TRBJ1-4; no definite D call. Germline loops: CDR1 SNHLY, CDR2 FYNNEI. V was pared by 6 bases and J by 0 bases, with 11 bases between. The CDR3 loop spans 15 amino acids. CDR3 sequence: CASRARVATNEKLFF. In DNA form, the CDR3 reads TGTGCCAGCAGGGCCCGAGTTGCAACTAATGAAAAACTGTTTTTT.

This clonotype was found many times. This beta chain was picked up by a library intended for alpha chains and is off target, so its count carries little meaning. The gene calls are TRBV7-2 and TRBJ1-6, with D tentatively TRBD1 (5 bases). CDR3 size: 15 residues. Germline assignment: CDR1 SGHTA and CDR2 FQGNSA. With 0 bases removed from V and 9 bases from J, the gap between germline ends came to 12 bases. CDR3 coding DNA: TGTGCCAGCAGCTTAGCGGGCGGTCAGGGTTCACCCCTCCACTTT. Translating it yields CASSLAGGQGSPLHF.

This clonotype was observed many times. This beta chain appears as a stray read in a library generated for alpha chains; its size is not informative. The chain employs TRBV20-1 and TRBJ1-1; TRBD1 aligns across 8 bases. CDR3 length: 15 residues. Germline assignment: CDR1 DFQATT and CDR2 SNEGSKA (reference sequence). Unmatched junction bases numbered 14, after V lost 4 bases and J lost 7 bases. CDR3 amino acids: CSAKDPSQGAGEAFF. For the CDR3, the DNA is TGCAGTGCTAAGGACCCCTCTCAGGGGGCAGGTGAAGCTTTCTTT.

There are many counts of this clonotype. For a library built for alpha chains, this beta chain is a stray read; little rests on its size. The chain couples TRBV28 to TRBJ1-4, with D unresolved. CDR1 MDHEN and CDR2 SYDVKM come from the germline V gene. The V gene lost 2 bases and the J gene lost 5 bases, with 6 bases spanning the gap. This CDR3 is 13 amino acids long. CDR3: CASSLNGNEKLFF. In DNA form, the CDR3 reads TGTGCCAGCAGTTTAAACGGGAATGAAAAACTGTTTTTT.

There are many counts of this clonotype. This beta chain came through as a stray read in a library set up for alpha chains, and its size says little. V is TRBV7-9 and J is TRBJ2-1, with 7 bases identical to TRBD2. The trim removed 2 bases at V and 0 bases at J, leaving 10 bases unmatched. The CDR3 covers 18 residues. Germline loops: CDR1 SEHNR, CDR2 FQNEAQ (reference sequence). CDR3 protein: CASSLFAGTSVSYNEQFF. The CDR3 coding sequence is TGTGCCAGCAGCTTATTTGCGGGTACTAGCGTCTCCTACAATGAGCAGTTCTTC.

In the case of this clonotype: This beta chain is off target for a library built for alpha chains, so its abundance means little. This chain joins TRBV28 and TRBJ2-1; the match to TRBD1 covers 11 bases. The CDR3 covers 16 residues. Germline V CDR1 and CDR2: MDHEN, SYDVKM. V lost 8 bases, J lost 7 bases, and 13 bases stayed unmatched. CDR3 protein: CASSPPGTGGPNEQFF. The DNA of the CDR3 is TGTGCCAGCTCCCCACCCGGGACAGGGGGTCCTAATGAGCAGTTCTTC.

This clonotype showed up just a few times. The library was prepared for alpha chains; this beta chain is a stray read, so its frequency means little. J is TRBJ2-3 and V is TRBV6-6, with 7 bases fitting TRBD1. Germline V gene sequence: CDR1 MNHNY, CDR2 SVGAGI (reference sequence). V dropped 6 bases and J dropped 4; count of bases not matched to a gene: 10. The CDR3 has 15 amino acids. The CDR3 loop reads CASRVQGQAADTQYF. For the CDR3, the DNA is TGTGCCAGCAGGGTCCAAGGACAGGCCGCAGATACGCAGTATTTT.

The table lists this clonotype with a few counts. This beta chain is a stray read from a library made for alpha chains; its abundance is not meaningful. The rearrangement links TRBV9 to TRBJ2-1, with 7 bases fitting TRBD1. Germline lookup yields CDR1 SGDLS and CDR2 YYNGEE. The CDR3 runs to 17 residues. The ends lost 4 bases at V and 3 bases at J; junction bases unmatched: 13. In nucleotides, the CDR3 is TGTGCCAGCAGCCCCGGTGGTACGGGACAGATCTACAATGAGCAGTTCTTC. Residues: CASSPGGTGQIYNEQFF.

In its sample, this clonotype was seen many times. Within a library made for alpha chains, this beta chain is off target, and its count is uninformative. The gene calls are TRBV20-1 and TRBJ2-2; no clear D gene. The ends were cut back, 0 bases at V and 5 bases at J, with 7 bases in the middle. The CDR3 has 13 amino acids. Germline V gene lookup returns CDR1 DFQATT and CDR2 SNEGSKA (reference sequence). The CDR3 loop is CSARDPGTGELFF. The CDR3, as DNA: TGCAGTGCTAGAGACCCCGGAACCGGGGAGCTGTTTTTT.

This clonotype was seen at least ten times. Within a library made for alpha chains, this beta chain is off target, and its count is uninformative. The V call is TRBV5-1, the J call TRBJ2-1; D possibly corresponds to TRBD2 (6 bases). Between the trimmed V and J ends, which lost 4 bases and 2 bases, there was a span of 13 bases. The CDR3 length is 15 residues. Germline V gene lookup returns CDR1 SGHRS and CDR2 YFSETQ. CDR3 sequence reads: CASSTAAGPYNEQFF. CDR3 in DNA: TGCGCCAGCAGCACTGCTGCGGGACCCTACAATGAGCAGTTCTTC.

In its sample, this clonotype was seen many times. A library prepared for alpha chains yielded this beta chain as an off-target read; its size is of little meaning. The rearrangement uses TRBV7-8 and TRBJ2-7, with 7 positions matching TRBD2. The J segment lost 3 bases and the V segment lost 5 bases, leaving 10 bases of the junction unmatched. The germline V gene encodes CDR1 SGHVS and CDR2 FQNEAQ. The CDR3 loop spans 15 amino acids. CDR3 DNA sequence: TGTGCCAGCAGCCTAGACGCGGGAGAGGGCTACGAGCAGTACTTC. Its translation: CASSLDAGEGYEQYF.

This clonotype was recorded at least ten times. The library was prepared for alpha chains; this beta chain is a stray read, so its frequency means little. The chain recombines TRBV9 with TRBJ2-2, with D possibly TRBD2 on 5 matching bases. V was pared by 0 bases and J by 7 bases, with 13 bases between. Germline loops: CDR1 SGDLS, CDR2 YYNGEE. The CDR3 consists of 15 residues. CDR3 nucleotide sequence: TGTGCCAGCAGCGTAGTAGGGCTAGCTGGCGGGGAGCTGTTTTTT. It encodes CASSVVGLAGGELFF.

This clonotype was detected ten times or more. This beta chain slipped into a library made for alpha chains as a stray read, so its size is not meaningful. CDR3 residues: CASSRGEHIQYF. DNA for the CDR3: TGTGCCAGCAGCAGGGGGGAACACATTCAGTACTTC. The chain is built from TRBV11-2 and TRBJ2-4; perhaps D is TRBD1 or TRBD2 (6 bases each). Per germline, CDR1 SGHAT and CDR2 FQNNGV. This CDR3 comprises 12 residues. V was shortened by 5 bases and J by 8 bases, with 10 bases between the two germline ends.

This clonotype occurred many times. As an off-target read in a library built for alpha chains, this beta chain has a frequency of little significance. The chain carries TRBV20-1 and TRBJ2-1; 7 positions match TRBD2. CDR1 and CDR2 (germline): DFQATT, SNEGSKA (reference sequence). The CDR3 is 16 amino acids. The trim removed 1 base at V and 5 bases at J, leaving 11 bases unmatched. CDR3 loop: CSARGGMASGHNEQFF. CDR3 coding DNA: TGCAGTGCTAGAGGAGGTATGGCTAGCGGCCACAATGAGCAGTTCTTC.

Many counts were recorded for this clonotype. Since it is a stray read in a library aimed at alpha chains, this beta chain has a size that is not meaningful. J is TRBJ2-5 and V is TRBV28; D is ambiguous. The CDR3 is 14 residues long. CDR1 is MDHEN and CDR2 is SYDVKM in the germline V gene. Trimming took 4 bases from V and 3 from J, leaving 12 bases between them. CDR3 amino acids: CASSSLGLEETQYF. CDR3 nucleotides: TGTGCCAGCAGTTCTCTGGGATTGGAAGAGACCCAGTACTTC. The whole variable domain, filled in from reference TRBV28 and TRBJ2-5, reads DVKVTQSSRYLVKRTGEKVFLECVQDMDHENMFWYRQDPGLGLRLIYFSYDVKMKEKGDIPEGYSVSREKKERFSLILESASTNQTSMYLCASSSLGLEETQYFGPGTRLLVL.

This clonotype has only a few counts. A library made for alpha chains picked up this beta chain off target, so its size means little. The CDR3 nucleotides are TGTGCCAGCAGTGCATCCATACAGCCCCAGCATTTT. Encoded protein: CASSASIQPQHF. The chain uses TRBV28 and TRBJ1-5; D unresolved. Trimming took off 5 bases at V and 7 bases at J, with 9 bases between the two ends. Germline loops: CDR1 MDHEN, CDR2 SYDVKM. This CDR3 contains 12 residues. Combining the CDR3 with reference TRBV28 and TRBJ1-5 gives the whole variable domain DVKVTQSSRYLVKRTGEKVFLECVQDMDHENMFWYRQDPGLGLRLIYFSYDVKMKEKGDIPEGYSVSREKKERFSLILESASTNQTSMYLCASSASIQPQHFGDGTRLSIL.

This clonotype was counted many times. For a library built for alpha chains, this beta chain is a stray read; little rests on its size. This rearrangement joins TRBV6-5 to TRBJ2-3, with no clear D. V lost 7 bases and J 4 bases, leaving 6 bases between the germline ends. CDR1 is MNHEY, CDR2 SVGAGI, per germline. The CDR3 is 11 amino acids. The CDR3 DNA sequence: TGTGCCAGCACCGGGCCAGATACGCAGTATTTT. This encodes CASTGPDTQYF.